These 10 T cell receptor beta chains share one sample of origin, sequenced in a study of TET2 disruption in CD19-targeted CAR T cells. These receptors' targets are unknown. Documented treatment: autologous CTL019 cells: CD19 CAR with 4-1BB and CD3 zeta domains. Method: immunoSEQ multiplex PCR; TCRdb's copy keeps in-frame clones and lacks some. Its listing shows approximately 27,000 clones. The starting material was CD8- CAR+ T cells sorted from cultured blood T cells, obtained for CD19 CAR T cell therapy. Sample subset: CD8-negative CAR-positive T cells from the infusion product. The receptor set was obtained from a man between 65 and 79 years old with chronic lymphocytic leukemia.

The covered CDR3 bases are TGTGCCAGCTCACCGGGATGGGGCACAGATACC. It codes for CASSPGWGTDT. The whole CDR3 region reads CASSPGWGTDTYTF. The chain recombines TRBV18 with TRBJ1-2; D possibly corresponds to TRBD1 (5 bases). Coverage ceases 3 residues before the CDR3 finishes, and the germline J gene fills in the end. Germline V CDR1 and CDR2: KGHSH, LQKENI. The CDR3 covers 14 residues.

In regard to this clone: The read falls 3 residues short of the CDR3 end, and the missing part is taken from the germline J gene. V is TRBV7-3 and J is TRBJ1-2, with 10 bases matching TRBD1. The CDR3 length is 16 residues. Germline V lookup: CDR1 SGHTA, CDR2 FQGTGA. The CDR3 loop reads CASSGYGQGGTDTYTF. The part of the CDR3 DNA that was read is TGTGCCAGCAGCGGTTACGGACAGGGGGGCACAGATACC.

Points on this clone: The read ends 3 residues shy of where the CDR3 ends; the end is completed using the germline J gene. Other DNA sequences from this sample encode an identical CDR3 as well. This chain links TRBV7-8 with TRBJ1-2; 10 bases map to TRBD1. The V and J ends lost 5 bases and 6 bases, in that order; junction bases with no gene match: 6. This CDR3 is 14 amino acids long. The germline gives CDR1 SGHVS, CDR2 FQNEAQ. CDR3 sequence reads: CASSPGQGKDGYTF. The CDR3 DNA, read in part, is TGTGCCAGCAGCCCGGGACAGGGGAAAGATGGC. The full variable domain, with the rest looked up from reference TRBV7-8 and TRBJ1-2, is GAGVSQSPRYKVAKRGQDVALRCDPISGHVSLFWYQQALGQGPEFLTYFQNEAQLDKSGLPSDRFFAERPEGSVSTLKIQRTQQEDSAVYLCASSPGQGKDGYTFGSGTRLTVV.

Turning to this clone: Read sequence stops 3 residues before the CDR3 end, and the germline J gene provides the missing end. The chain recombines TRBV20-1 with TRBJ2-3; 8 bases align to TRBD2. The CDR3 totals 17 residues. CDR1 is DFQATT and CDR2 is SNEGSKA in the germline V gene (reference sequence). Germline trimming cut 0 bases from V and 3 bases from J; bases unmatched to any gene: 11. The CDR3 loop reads CSARDVIAGTRTDTQYF. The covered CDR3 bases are TGCAGTGCTAGAGATGTGATAGCGGGGACCAGGACAGATACG.

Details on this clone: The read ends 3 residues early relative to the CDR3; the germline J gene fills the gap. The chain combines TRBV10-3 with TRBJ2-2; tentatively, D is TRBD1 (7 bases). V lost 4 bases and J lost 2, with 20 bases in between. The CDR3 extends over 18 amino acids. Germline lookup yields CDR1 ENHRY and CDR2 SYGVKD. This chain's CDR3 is CAISGGDSVAINTGELFF. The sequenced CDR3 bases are TGTGCCATCAGTGGGGGGGACAGTGTCGCAATTAACACCGGGGAG.

The CDR3 sequence is CASNSGGPNTGELFF. Partial CDR3 DNA: TGTGCCAGCAATAGCGGGGGACCGAACACCGGGGAG. This chain links TRBV11-1 with TRBJ2-2; 9 bases line up with TRBD2. The sequence runs out 3 residues before the end of the CDR3; the remainder is reconstructed from the germline J gene. The CDR3 totals 15 residues. Germline V gene sequence: CDR1 SGHAT, CDR2 FQDESV (reference sequence). J was trimmed by 0 bases and V by 7 bases; bases with no gene match: 3.

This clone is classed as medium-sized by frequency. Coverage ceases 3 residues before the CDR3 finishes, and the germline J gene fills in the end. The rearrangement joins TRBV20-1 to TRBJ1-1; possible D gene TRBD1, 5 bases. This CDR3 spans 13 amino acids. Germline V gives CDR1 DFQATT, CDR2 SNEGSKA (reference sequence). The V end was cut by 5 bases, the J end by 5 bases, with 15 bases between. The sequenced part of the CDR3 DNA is TGCAGTGCTCCTCGACAAGGGGTGACTGAA. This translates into CSAPRQGVTE. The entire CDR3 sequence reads CSAPRQGVTEAFF.

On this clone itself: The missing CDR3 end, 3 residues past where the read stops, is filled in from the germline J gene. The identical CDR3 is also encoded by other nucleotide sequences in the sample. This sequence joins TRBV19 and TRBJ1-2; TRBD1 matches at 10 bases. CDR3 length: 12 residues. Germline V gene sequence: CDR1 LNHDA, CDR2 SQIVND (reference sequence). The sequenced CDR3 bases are TGTGCCAGTAGTACTGGACAGGGGGTC. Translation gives CASSTGQGV. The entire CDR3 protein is CASSTGQGVYTF.

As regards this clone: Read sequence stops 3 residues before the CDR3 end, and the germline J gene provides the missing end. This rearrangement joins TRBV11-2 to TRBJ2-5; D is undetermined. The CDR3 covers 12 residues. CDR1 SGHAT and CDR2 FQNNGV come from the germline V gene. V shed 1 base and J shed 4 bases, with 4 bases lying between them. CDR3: CASSLARETQYF. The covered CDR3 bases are TGTGCCAGCAGCTTAGCGCGAGAGACC.

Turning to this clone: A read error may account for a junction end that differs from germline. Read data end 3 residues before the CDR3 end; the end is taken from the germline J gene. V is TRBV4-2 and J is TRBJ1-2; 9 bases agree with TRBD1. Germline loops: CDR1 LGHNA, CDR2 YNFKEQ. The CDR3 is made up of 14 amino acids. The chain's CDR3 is CASSQGTGSYGYTF. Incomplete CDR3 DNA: TGCGCCAGCAGCCAAGGGACAGGGAGCTATGGC.